Here is one TCR beta chain with its context. Its antigen is unknown. The source of the sample is a study of T cell responses to AZD1222 COVID-19 vaccine. Overall study findings and caveats: Nearly half of spike-specific TCRs reportedly target variant regions that are unmutated in the B.1.351 and B.1.1.7 variants.

Measured with immunoSEQ multiplex PCR; TCRdb has only the in-frame clones, and not every one. The sample consists of about 110,000 clones, 90% to 95% of them appearing once. Per germline, CDR1 SQVTM and CDR2 ANQGSEA. The CDR3 consists of 14 residues. The ends lost 4 bases at V and 2 bases at J; junction bases unmatched: 7. This clonotype was obtained from an adult in good health. The sequencing used peripheral blood, collected on day 0 of AZD1222 vaccination. The rearrangement joins TRBV29-1 to TRBJ2-7; 8 bases line up with TRBD2. The CDR3 sequence is CSVGGGGSPYEQYF. CDR3 bases: TGCAGCGTTGGGGGCGGGGGGTCCCCCTACGAGCAGTACTTC.